This paragraph covers one TCR beta chain sequence. The antigen is unknown. The sample originates from a study of T cell responses to AZD1222 COVID-19 vaccine. Overall study results and limits: Baseline seropositivity characterized only a handful of AZD1222 recipients.

Repertoires were generated with immunoSEQ multiplex PCR, while TCRdb's copy carries only in-frame clones and drops some. The repertoire holds approximately 99,000 clones, approximately 89% seen once, with less than 4% in the top ten. Sample: peripheral blood, taken on day 0 of MenACWY control vaccination. The sequence was collected from an adult in good health.

CDR3 loop: CASSEDLPRRKLNIQYF. The CDR3 DNA sequence: TGTGCCAGCAGTGAAGATCTCCCGAGGCGGAAATTAAACATTCAGTACTTC. This chain joins TRBV6-1 and TRBJ2-4; D unresolved. The ends were cut back, 1 base at V and 6 bases at J, with 19 bases in the middle. The CDR3 extends over 17 amino acids. The germline V gene has CDR1 MNHNS and CDR2 SASEGT.